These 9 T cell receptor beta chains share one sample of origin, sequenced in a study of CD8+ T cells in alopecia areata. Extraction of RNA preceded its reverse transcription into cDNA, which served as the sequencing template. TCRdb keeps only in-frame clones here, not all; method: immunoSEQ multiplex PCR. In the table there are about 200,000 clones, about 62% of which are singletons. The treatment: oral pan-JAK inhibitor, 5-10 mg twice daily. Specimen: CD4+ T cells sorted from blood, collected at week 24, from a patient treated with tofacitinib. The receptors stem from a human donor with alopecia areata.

Here the CDR3 reads CASSPRSTYGYTF. Written as DNA, the CDR3 is TGTGCCAGCAGCCCCCGGAGCACCTATGGCTACACCTTC. The V call is TRBV9, the J call TRBJ1-2; D remains unclear. CDR1 is SGDLS and CDR2 is YYNGEE in the germline V gene. The CDR3 loop spans 13 amino acids. V lost 4 bases and J 4 bases, leaving 11 bases between the germline ends. The full variable domain, with the rest looked up from reference TRBV9 and TRBJ1-2, is DSGVTQTPKHLITATGQRVTLRCSPRSGDLSVYWYQQSLDQGLQFLIQYYNGEERAKGNILERFSAQQFPDLHSELNLSSLELGDSALYFCASSPRSTYGYTFGSGTRLTVV.

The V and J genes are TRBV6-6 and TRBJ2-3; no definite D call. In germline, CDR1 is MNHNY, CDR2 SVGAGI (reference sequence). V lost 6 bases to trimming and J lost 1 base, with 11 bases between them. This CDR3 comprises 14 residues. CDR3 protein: CASRPPDGTDTQYF. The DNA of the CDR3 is TGTGCCAGCAGGCCCCCAGACGGCACAGATACGCAGTATTTT.

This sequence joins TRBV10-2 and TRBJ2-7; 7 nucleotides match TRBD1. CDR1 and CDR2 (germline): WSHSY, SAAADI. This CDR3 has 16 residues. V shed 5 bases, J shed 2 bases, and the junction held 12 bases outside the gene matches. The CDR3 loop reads CASSTGTGTAAYEQYF. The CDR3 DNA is TGCGCCAGCAGTACCGGGACCGGGACAGCGGCCTACGAGCAGTACTTC.

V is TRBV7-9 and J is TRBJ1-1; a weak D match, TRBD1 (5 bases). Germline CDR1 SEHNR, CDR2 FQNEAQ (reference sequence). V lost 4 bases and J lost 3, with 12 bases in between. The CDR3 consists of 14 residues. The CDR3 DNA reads TGTGCCAGCAGCTCTAATCGGGACCACACTGAAGCTTTCTTT. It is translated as CASSSNRDHTEAFF. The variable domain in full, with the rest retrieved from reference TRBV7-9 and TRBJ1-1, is DTGVSQNPRHKITKRGQNVTFRCDPISEHNRLYWYRQTLGQGPEFLTYFQNEAQLEKSRLLSDRFSAERPKGSFSTLEIQRTEQGDSAMYLCASSSNRDHTEAFFGQGTRLTVV.

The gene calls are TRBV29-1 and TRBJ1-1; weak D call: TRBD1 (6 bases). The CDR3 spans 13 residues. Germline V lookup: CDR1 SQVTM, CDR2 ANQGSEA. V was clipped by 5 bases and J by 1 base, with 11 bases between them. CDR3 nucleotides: TGCAGCGTTTCCGGACAGCAGAACACTGAAGCTTTCTTT. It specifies CSVSGQQNTEAFF.

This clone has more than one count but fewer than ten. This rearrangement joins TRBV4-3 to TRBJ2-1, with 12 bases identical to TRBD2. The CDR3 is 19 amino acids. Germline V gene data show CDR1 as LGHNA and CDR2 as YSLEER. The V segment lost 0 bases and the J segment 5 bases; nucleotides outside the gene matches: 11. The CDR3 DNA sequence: TGCGCCAGCAGCCAAGATGGGCTAGCGGGAGGGTTGAGGAACAATGAGCAGTTCTTC. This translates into CASSQDGLAGGLRNNEQFF.

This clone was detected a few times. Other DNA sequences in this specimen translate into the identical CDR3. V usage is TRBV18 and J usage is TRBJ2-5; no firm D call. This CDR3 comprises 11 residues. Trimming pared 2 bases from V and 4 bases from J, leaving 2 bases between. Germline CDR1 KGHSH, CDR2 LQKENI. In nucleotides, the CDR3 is TGTGCCAGCTCACCAGGAGAGACCCAGTACTTC. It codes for CASSPGETQYF.

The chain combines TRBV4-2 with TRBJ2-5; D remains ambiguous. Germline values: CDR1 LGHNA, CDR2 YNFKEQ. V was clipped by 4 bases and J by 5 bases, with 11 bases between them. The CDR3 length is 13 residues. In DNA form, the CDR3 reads TGTGCCAGCAGCCCCACCAACCGGGAGACCCAGTACTTC. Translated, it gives CASSPTNRETQYF.

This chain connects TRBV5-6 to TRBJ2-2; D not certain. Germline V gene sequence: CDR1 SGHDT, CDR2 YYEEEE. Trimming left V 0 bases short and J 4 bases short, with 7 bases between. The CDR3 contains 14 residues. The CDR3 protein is CASSLGAITGELFF. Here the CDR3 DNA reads TGTGCCAGCAGCTTGGGGGCCATCACCGGGGAGCTGTTTTTT.